The sequence of this T cell receptor (beta chain) was determined in a study of Graves' ophthalmopathy and Graves' hyperthyroidism. Broader study findings: Blood was where most expanded thyroid clonotypes above 0.001 frequency also turned up.

Germline lookup yields CDR1 MNHNS and CDR2 SASEGT. The CDR3 is made up of 14 amino acids. The V segment lost 1 base and the J segment 5 bases; nucleotides outside the gene matches: 3. Patients with other autoimmune diseases, uncontrolled infections, pregnancy or lactation were excluded. The diagnostic workup employed clinical symptoms, serum thyroxine, TRAb, thyroid ultrasound and orbital computed tomography. This clonotype was counted many times. Its antigen is as yet unknown. Being one base from a much bigger clone, this may be a read error. The TCR beta CDR3 regions underwent amplification from RNA transcripts. First-round RT-PCR relied on HTBI primers, and a second-round multiplex PCR came next. TCRdb independently ran MiXCR on the multiplex PCR reads; one entry per CDR3 protein. The repertoire has a few hundred thousand distinct CDR3 sequences, about 17% of them found once; the top ten carry roughly 1.4%.

The sequence came from a woman under 30 with Graves' ophthalmopathy. The sample was peripheral blood. The chain has TRBV6-1 and TRBJ2-7, with 9 bases matching TRBD1. CDR3 nucleotides: TGTGCCAGCAGTGAAGTACAGGGGGCCCACGAGCAGTACTTC. Translated: CASSEVQGAHEQYF.